This T cell receptor (beta chain) was found in a study of T cell responses to AZD1222 COVID-19 vaccine (TCRdb year 2021). Concerning the study at large: AZD1222 recipients whose second dose came at about 4 weeks and those whose second dose came at about 12 weeks were combined into one group, since spike-specific TCR depth and breadth did not differ between the two schedules. A total of more than 230 trial participants underwent TCR sequencing, of whom some 210 received two doses of AZD1222 and around 25 received two doses of the MenACWY control vaccine. Trial participants were enrolled by age into 18-55, 56-69 and 70-plus year subgroups, with roughly 160, 29 and 62 TCR-sequenced participants respectively.

Reading the label with the study, this specimen's time point is: baseline before first vaccination. Samples from vaccinated people were obtained from the UK trials COV001 and COV002, which included a single-blind randomized controlled phase 2/3 trial of AZD1222 (ChAdOx1 nCoV-19) in healthy adults. For TCRbeta chain sequencing, PBMC samples were collected from trial participants at day 0 and at day 28 after the second dose. Of note for this clone: Which antigen it targets is not known. Base qualities are not provided; no much larger clone lies one nucleotide away.

Overall study results and their limits: The 56-69-year group was small, and its depth increase did not reach significance, likely because of low power. No day 14 peak-response samples were available, so repertoires were characterized only after the peak T cell response. Epitopes outside the regions mutated in the B.1.351 and B.1.1.7 variants were reportedly recognized by nearly half of the unique spike-specific TCRs. Participants were mostly white British and included more females than males, and it was suggested by the authors that clonal diversity may have been underestimated. CD4 TCRs associated with the vaccine covered the entire spike protein, and the dominant responses were in regions 160-218 and 743-854. After two AZD1222 doses, spike-specific TCR breadth and depth were significantly higher than at day 0 and than in MenACWY recipients. Only a handful of AZD1222 recipients were SARS-CoV-2 seropositive at baseline, limiting conclusions about previously exposed vaccinees.

Measured from the cysteine to the phenylalanine, the CDR3 is 12 residues long. Only CDR3 DNA remains: 36 bases, in frame from the first base. The germline ends are 5 bases apart after V is trimmed by 4 bases and J by 2 bases. Sequences WNHNN (CDR1) and SYGVQD (CDR2) are obtained from the germline V gene (reference sequence). The CDR3 regions of human TCRbeta chains were subjected to immunosequencing. As for the original processing: TCRs in the repertoires were compared against a reference library of SARS-CoV-2-specific TCRs that had been generated with the MIRA antigen-specificity platform. Breadth was defined as the fraction of unique TCRs that were SARS-CoV-2-associated. Depth was defined as the fraction of total T cells that were SARS-CoV-2-associated. Using the MIRA data, each spike-specific TCR was assigned both to the spike region to which the TCR was reactive and to a CD4 or CD8 class. Log10-transformed breadth and depth values were compared by one-way ANOVA with Sidak's multiple comparisons tests. TCRdb mirrors the immuneACCESS table, restricted to in-frame sequences. Some clones are absent from its copies; in checked studies, under half trace to an unresolved V gene, and the reason for the others is unknown. V and J calls and clone size are given by that table; D and trimming were obtained from the DNA. Within this sample are 95,000 to 100,000 clones, with roughly 90% of them counted one time only. The leading ten clones occupy about 17% of the sample.

This receptor was obtained from an adult in good health. Rearrangement joined TRBV10-1 to TRBJ1-2; the D gene identity is not certain. This specimen consisted of peripheral blood, obtained on day 0 of AZD1222 vaccination. CDR3 region: CASSGGNYGYTF. The DNA is as follows: TGCGCCAGCAGTGGTGGGAACTATGGCTACACCTTC.